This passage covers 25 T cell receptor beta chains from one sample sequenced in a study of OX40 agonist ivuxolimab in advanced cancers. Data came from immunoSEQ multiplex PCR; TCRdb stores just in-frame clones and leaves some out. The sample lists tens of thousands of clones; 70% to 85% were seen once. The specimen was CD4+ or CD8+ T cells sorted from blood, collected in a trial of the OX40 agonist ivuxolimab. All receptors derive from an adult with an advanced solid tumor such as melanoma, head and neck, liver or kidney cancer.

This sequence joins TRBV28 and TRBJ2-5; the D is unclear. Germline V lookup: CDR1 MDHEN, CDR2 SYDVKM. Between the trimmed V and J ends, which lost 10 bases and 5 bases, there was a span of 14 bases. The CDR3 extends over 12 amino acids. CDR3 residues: CATNRDLETQYF. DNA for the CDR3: TGTGCCACCAACAGAGATTTGGAGACCCAGTACTTC.

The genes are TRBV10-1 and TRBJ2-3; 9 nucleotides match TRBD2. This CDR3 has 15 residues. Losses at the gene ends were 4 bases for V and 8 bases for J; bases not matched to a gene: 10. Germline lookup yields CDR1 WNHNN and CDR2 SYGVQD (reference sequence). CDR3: CASSVDPSGMATQYF. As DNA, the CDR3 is TGCGCCAGCAGTGTTGATCCTAGCGGGATGGCTACGCAGTATTTT.

The chain's CDR3 is CASSPGSRSSNQPQHF. CDR3 nucleotide sequence: TGTGCCAGCTCACCAGGGAGTAGGAGTAGCAATCAGCCCCAGCATTTT. J is TRBJ1-5 and V is TRBV18; no firm D call. Germline V lookup: CDR1 KGHSH, CDR2 LQKENI. Trimming removed 2 bases at V and 0 bases at J, with 11 bases between. The CDR3 consists of 16 residues.

CDR3 in amino acids: CASTRRGRGSDTEAFF. CDR3 bases: TGTGCCAGCACAAGGAGGGGGAGGGGATCGGACACTGAAGCTTTCTTT. V gene TRBV19 combines with J gene TRBJ1-1; D may be TRBD1 (6 bases). V shed 9 bases and J shed 3 bases, with 23 bases lying between them. CDR3 length: 16 residues. In germline, CDR1 is LNHDA, CDR2 SQIVND (reference sequence).

This chain's CDR3 is CASSPGQGSTDTQYF. The CDR3 DNA follows: TGTGCCAGCAGCCCCGGACAGGGGTCAACAGATACGCAGTATTTT. The chain is built from TRBV9 and TRBJ2-3; 9 nucleotides match TRBD1. This CDR3 region has 15 residues. Germline-derived CDR1 and CDR2 are SGDLS and YYNGEE. V trimming: 4 bases; J trimming: 3 bases; junction bases outside the gene matches: 6. The whole variable domain, filled in from reference TRBV9 and TRBJ2-3, reads DSGVTQTPKHLITATGQRVTLRCSPRSGDLSVYWYQQSLDQGLQFLIQYYNGEERAKGNILERFSAQQFPDLHSELNLSSLELGDSALYFCASSPGQGSTDTQYFGPGTRLTVL.

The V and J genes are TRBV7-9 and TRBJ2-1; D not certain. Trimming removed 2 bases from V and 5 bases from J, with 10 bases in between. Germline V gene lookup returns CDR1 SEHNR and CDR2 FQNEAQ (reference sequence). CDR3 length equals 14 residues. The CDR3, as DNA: TGTGCCAGCAGCTTATTGGACCGCGACAATGAGCAGTTCTTC. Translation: CASSLLDRDNEQFF.

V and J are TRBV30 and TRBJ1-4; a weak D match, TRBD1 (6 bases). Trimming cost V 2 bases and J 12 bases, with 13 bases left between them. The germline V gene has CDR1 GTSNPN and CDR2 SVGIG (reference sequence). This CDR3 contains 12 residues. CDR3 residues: CAWSQGHGELFF. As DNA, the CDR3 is TGTGCCTGGAGTCAGGGACACGGGGAACTGTTTTTT.

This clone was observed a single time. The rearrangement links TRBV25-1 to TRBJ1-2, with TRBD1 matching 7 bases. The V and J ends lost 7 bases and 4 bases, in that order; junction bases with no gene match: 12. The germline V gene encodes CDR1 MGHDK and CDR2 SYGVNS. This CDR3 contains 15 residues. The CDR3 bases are TGTGCCAGCACCCCCGAGGGGACAGCTTTCTATGGCTACACCTTC. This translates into CASTPEGTAFYGYTF.

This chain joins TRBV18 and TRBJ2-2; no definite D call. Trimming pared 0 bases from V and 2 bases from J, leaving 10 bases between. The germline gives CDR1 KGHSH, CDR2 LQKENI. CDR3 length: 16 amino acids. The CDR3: CASSPPSTLNTGELFF. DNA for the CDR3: TGTGCCAGCTCACCACCTAGCACGCTAAACACCGGGGAGCTGTTTTTT.

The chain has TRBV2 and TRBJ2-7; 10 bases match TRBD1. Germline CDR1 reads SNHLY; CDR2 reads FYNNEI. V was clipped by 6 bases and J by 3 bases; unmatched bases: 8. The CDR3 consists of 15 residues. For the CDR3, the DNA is TGTGCCAGCAGCTTAGACAGGGGGCAGAACTACGAGCAGTACTTC. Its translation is CASSLDRGQNYEQYF.

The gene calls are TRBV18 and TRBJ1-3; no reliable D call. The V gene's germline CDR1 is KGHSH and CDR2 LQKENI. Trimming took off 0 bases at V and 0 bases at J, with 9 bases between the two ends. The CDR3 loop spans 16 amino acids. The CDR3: CASSPPRAFSGNTIYF. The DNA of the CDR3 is TGTGCCAGCTCACCACCAAGGGCCTTCTCTGGAAACACCATATATTTT.

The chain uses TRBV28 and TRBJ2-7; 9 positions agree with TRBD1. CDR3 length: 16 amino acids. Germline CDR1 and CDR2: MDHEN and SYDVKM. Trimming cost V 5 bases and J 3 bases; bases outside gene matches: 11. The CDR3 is CASSAPGQGPYYEQYF. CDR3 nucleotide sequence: TGTGCCAGCAGTGCTCCGGGACAGGGACCGTACTACGAGCAGTACTTC.

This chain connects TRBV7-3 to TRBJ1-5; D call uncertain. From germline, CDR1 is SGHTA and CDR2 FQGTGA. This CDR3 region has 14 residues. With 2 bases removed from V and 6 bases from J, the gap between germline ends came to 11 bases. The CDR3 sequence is CASSLSGSGQPQHF. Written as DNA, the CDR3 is TGTGCCAGCAGCTTATCCGGGTCTGGTCAGCCCCAGCATTTT.

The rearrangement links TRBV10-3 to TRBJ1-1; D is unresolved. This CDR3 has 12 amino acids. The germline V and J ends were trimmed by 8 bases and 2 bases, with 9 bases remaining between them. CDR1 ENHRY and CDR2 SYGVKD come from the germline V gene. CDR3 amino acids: CAIATTNTEAFF. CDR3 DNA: TGTGCCATCGCTACCACTAACACTGAAGCTTTCTTT.

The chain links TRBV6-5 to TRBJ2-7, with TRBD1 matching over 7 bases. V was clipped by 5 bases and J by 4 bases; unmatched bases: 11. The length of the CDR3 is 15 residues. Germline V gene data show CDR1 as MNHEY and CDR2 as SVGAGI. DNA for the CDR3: TGTGCCAGCAGTCCCTACAGGGGTGGAGGATACGAGCAGTACTTC. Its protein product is CASSPYRGGGYEQYF.

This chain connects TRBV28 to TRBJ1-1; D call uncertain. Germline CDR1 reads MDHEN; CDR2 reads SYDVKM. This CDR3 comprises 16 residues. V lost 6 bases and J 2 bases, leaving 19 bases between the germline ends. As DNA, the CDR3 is TGTGCCAGCAGCTCGGAGGGTTATGGGTTAAACACTGAAGCTTTCTTT. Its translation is CASSSEGYGLNTEAFF.

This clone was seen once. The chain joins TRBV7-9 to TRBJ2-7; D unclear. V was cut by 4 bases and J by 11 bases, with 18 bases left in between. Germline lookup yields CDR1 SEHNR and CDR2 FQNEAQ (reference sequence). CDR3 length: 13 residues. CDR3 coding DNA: TGTGCCAGCAGCTCCCACTCGACTCCCGGCGAGTACTTC. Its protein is CASSSHSTPGEYF.

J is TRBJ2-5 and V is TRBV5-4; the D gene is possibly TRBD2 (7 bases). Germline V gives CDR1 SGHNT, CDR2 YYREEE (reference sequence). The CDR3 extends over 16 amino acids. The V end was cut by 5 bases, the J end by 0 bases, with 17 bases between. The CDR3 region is CASSPQGRVDQETQYF. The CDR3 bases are TGTGCCAGCAGTCCTCAGGGGAGGGTGGACCAAGAGACCCAGTACTTC.

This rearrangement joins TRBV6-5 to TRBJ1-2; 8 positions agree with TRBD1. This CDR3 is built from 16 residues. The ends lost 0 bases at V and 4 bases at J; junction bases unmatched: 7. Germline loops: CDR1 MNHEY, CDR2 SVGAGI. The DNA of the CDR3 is TGTGCCAGCAGTTACTCCGGGACAGGAGTTATCTATGGCTACACCTTC. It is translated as CASSYSGTGVIYGYTF.

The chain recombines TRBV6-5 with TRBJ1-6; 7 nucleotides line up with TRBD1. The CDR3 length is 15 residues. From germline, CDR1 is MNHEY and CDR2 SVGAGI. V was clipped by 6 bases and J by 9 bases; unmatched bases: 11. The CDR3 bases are TGTGCCAGCAGCGCCGGGACAGATTTAATTTCACCCCTCCACTTT. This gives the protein CASSAGTDLISPLHF.

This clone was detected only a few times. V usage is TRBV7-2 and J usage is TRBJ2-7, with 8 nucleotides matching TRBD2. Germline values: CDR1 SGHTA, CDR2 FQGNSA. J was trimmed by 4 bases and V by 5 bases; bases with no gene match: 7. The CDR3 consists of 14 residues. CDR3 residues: CASSRYGGGYEQYF. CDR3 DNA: TGTGCCAGCAGCCGCTACGGGGGGGGGTACGAGCAGTACTTC.

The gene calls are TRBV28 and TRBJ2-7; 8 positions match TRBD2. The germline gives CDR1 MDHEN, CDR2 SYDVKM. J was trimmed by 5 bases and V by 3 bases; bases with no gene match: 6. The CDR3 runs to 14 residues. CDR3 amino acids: CASSFGGGTHEQYF. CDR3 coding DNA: TGTGCCAGCAGTTTCGGGGGGGGAACCCACGAGCAGTACTTC.

The CDR3 loop reads CASSRTPRSTDTQYF. DNA for the CDR3: TGTGCCAGCAGCCGGACTCCAAGGAGCACAGATACGCAGTATTTT. This sequence joins TRBV7-9 and TRBJ2-3; D perhaps matches TRBD2 (5 bases). V lost 5 bases and J 0 bases, leaving 12 bases between the germline ends. The CDR3 runs to 15 residues. Germline lookup yields CDR1 SEHNR and CDR2 FQNEAQ (reference sequence).

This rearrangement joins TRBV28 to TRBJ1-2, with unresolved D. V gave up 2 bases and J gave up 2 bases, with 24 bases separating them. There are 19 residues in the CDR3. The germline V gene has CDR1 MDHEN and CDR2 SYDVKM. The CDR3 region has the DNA TGTGCCAGCAGTTTAGGGCCGCGACGAGGAGGCCCTATCAACTATGGCTACACCTTC. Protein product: CASSLGPRRGGPINYGYTF.

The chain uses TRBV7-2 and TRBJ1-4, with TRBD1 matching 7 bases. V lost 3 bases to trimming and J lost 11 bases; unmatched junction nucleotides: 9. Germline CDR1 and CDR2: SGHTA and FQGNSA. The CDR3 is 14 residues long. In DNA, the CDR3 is TGTGCCAGCAGCTTCGCGGAGGGGGCGACTAAACTGTTTTTT. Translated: CASSFAEGATKLFF.